The T cell receptor beta chain described here comes from a study of OX40 agonist ivuxolimab in advanced cancers. Study details: The diagnoses of dose-escalation patients were hepatocellular carcinoma, melanoma, renal cell or head and neck cancer. From about 23 to 85 years was the age range, with a mean of around 60 years, and roughly 83% were male. Three dose-escalation patients had partial responses: one with hepatocellular carcinoma and two with cutaneous melanoma.

Samples of blood were obtained at baseline, on cycle 4 day 1, and on cycle 7 day 1. Sequencing used immunoSEQ multiplex PCR; TCRdb keeps in-frame clones, though not all of them. The sample lists roughly 71,000 clones, less than 90% occurring once. With 6 bases removed from V and 1 base from J, the gap between germline ends came to 10 bases. Looked up from germline, CDR1 is MNHNY and CDR2 is SVGAGI (reference sequence). The CDR3 has 15 residues. The rearrangement links TRBV6-6 to TRBJ2-6; D call uncertain. Sample: CD4+ or CD8+ T cells sorted from blood, taken in a trial of the OX40 agonist ivuxolimab. This sequence originates from an adult with an advanced solid tumor such as melanoma, head and neck, liver or kidney cancer. The CDR3 region is CASSLGRSGANVLTF. The CDR3 nucleotides read TGTGCCAGCAGCCTTGGTAGATCTGGGGCCAACGTCCTGACTTTC.